One sample yielded the 10 T cell receptor beta chains listed below, sequenced in a study of human T cells and chemical hapten exposure. From the RACE reads, TCRdb called clonotypes with MiXCR, one entry per CDR3 protein. The sample gives about 52,000 distinct CDR3 sequences, 9.5% to 10% of which show up once; 9.5% to 10% is in the top ten. Noted time point: pre-sensitization, week 0. Treatment of the sample: therapeutic diphenylcyclopropenone sensitization with weekly scalp DPC. Whole blood that had not been fractionated was the source of extracted total RNA. The material was whole blood, obtained in connection with sensitization to the hapten diphenylcyclopropenone (DPC). The receptors shown here come from a woman between 25 and 40 years old with alopecia areata. Some clones in this sample may be carry-over from other donors' samples.

This clonotype was seen ten or more times. J is TRBJ2-5 and V is TRBV29-1; 9 bases are shared with TRBD1. Trimming removed 6 bases from V and 5 bases from J; junction bases left unmatched: 7. CDR1 and CDR2 (germline): SQVTM, ANQGSEA. This CDR3 contains 13 residues. The CDR3 loop reads CSVRDRELETQYF. CDR3 DNA sequence: TGCAGCGTCCGGGACAGGGAGTTGGAGACCCAGTACTTC.

This chain connects TRBV9 to TRBJ1-5; 8 bases align to TRBD1. Germline-derived CDR1 and CDR2 are SGDLS and YYNGEE. CDR3 length: 14 residues. V trimming: 5 bases; J trimming: 7 bases; junction bases outside the gene matches: 8. CDR3 sequence reads: CASSATGGGQPQHF. The CDR3 coding sequence is TGTGCCAGCAGTGCTACAGGGGGGGGACAGCCCCAGCATTTT.

This clonotype showed up just a few times. The chain uses TRBV7-9 and TRBJ1-1; D uncertain. CDR1 is SEHNR and CDR2 is FQNEAQ in the germline V gene (reference sequence). With 1 base removed from V and 11 bases from J, the gap between germline ends came to 8 bases. The CDR3 has 11 residues. The CDR3 region is CASSLGDAAFF. The DNA of the CDR3 is TGTGCCAGCAGCTTAGGGGATGCGGCTTTCTTT.

At least ten counts were recorded for this clonotype. The chain joins TRBV7-2 to TRBJ1-6; tentatively, D is TRBD1 (6 bases). Between the trimmed V and J ends, which lost 0 bases and 4 bases, there was a span of 10 bases. The germline V gene has CDR1 SGHTA and CDR2 FQGNSA. The CDR3 is made up of 16 amino acids. CDR3 region: CASSLAVRGYNSPLHF. The CDR3 DNA follows: TGTGCCAGCAGCTTAGCCGTCAGGGGATATAATTCACCCCTCCACTTT.

There are many counts of this clonotype. The V call is TRBV6-2 or TRBV6-3, the J call TRBJ1-2; 8 nucleotides line up with TRBD1. With V trimmed by 2 bases and J by 2 bases, 13 bases remained unmatched. CDR1 MNHEY and CDR2 SVGEGT come from the germline V gene. This CDR3 is 18 amino acids long. The CDR3, as DNA: TGTGCCAGCAGTTACGCACAGGCCGGGACAGGAAGCAACTATGGCTACACCTTC. Amino acid sequence: CASSYAQAGTGSNYGYTF.

This clonotype was seen at least ten times. The CDR3 reads CAQGGSGGTEIDTQYF. In DNA, the CDR3 is TGTGCCCAAGGGGGTAGCGGGGGAACGGAGATAGATACGCAGTATTTT. V is TRBV25-1 and J is TRBJ2-3; TRBD2 matches at 9 bases. In germline, CDR1 is MGHDK, CDR2 SYGVNS. Trimming at V came to 11 bases and at J to 5 bases, leaving 17 bases not matched to a gene. CDR3 length: 16 amino acids.

This clonotype was seen only a few times. The rearrangement links TRBV29-1 to TRBJ2-1; tentatively, D is TRBD1 or TRBD2 (5 bases each). Per the germline V gene, CDR1 is SQVTM and CDR2 is ANQGSEA. The length of the CDR3 is 13 residues. Trimming took off 7 bases at V and 4 bases at J, with 14 bases between the two ends. The chain's CDR3 is CSGDPGGYNEQFF. The DNA of the CDR3 is TGCAGCGGTGACCCTGGGGGATACAATGAGCAGTTCTTC.

The chain joins TRBV12-3 or TRBV12-4 to TRBJ1-1; a possible D gene is TRBD1 (6 bases). The length of the CDR3 is 19 residues. The germline V and J ends were trimmed by 0 bases and 0 bases, with 20 bases remaining between them. The CDR3 nucleotides read TGTGCCAGCAGTTTAGCGCGGGGGGGGCCCGGTTACATGAACACTGAAGCTTTCTTT. It specifies CASSLARGGPGYMNTEAFF.

This clonotype was seen only a few times. V and J are TRBV19 and TRBJ2-6, with D maybe TRBD1 (5 bases). The CDR3 spans 19 residues. Trimming took off 2 bases at V and 0 bases at J, with 17 bases between the two ends. Germline CDR1 reads LNHDA; CDR2 reads SQIVND (reference sequence). The DNA for the CDR3 is TGTGCCAGTAGTATACCAACTTGGGCAGGGCTCTCTGGGGCCAACGTCCTGACTTTC. Translating gives CASSIPTWAGLSGANVLTF.

V usage is TRBV3-1 and J usage is TRBJ1-5; tentatively, D is TRBD1 (6 bases). The V end was cut by 5 bases, the J end by 6 bases, with 11 bases between. CDR1 and CDR2 (germline): LGHDT, YNNKEL (reference sequence). This CDR3 comprises 13 residues. CDR3 region: CASSKGGFQPQHF. In nucleotides, the CDR3 is TGTGCCAGCAGCAAGGGGGGTTTTCAGCCCCAGCATTTT.